The sequence of this TCR beta chain was determined in a study of cytomegalovirus exposure and HLA in healthy donors. Background on the study: Both the approximately 120 validation repertoires and the 600 to 750 first-cohort repertoires used the same platform, as reported by a later analysis. Study conclusions and caveats: Overall, around 150 TCR beta chains were annotated as cytomegalovirus-associated.

In regard to this clone: The target antigen is unknown.

Donors were drawn from the roughly 130-subject validation cohort, separate from the 666-subject first cohort. Sequenced by immunoSEQ multiplex PCR; TCRdb stores in-frame clones only, minus some. This sample has fewer than 150,000 clones; around 89% occur once, and the top ten carry around 2%. CDR3 length: 12 amino acids. V gave up 8 bases and J gave up 5 bases, with 13 bases separating them. Germline assignment: CDR1 MRHNA and CDR2 SNTAGT. This receptor was obtained from a man between 18 and 35 years old in good health and CMV-seronegative. Sequencing used PBMCs. This rearrangement joins TRBV6-4 to TRBJ2-7; D unresolved. In DNA form, the CDR3 reads TGTGCCAGCGGCCCAACAAGAAACGAGCAGTACTTC. It translates to CASGPTRNEQYF.